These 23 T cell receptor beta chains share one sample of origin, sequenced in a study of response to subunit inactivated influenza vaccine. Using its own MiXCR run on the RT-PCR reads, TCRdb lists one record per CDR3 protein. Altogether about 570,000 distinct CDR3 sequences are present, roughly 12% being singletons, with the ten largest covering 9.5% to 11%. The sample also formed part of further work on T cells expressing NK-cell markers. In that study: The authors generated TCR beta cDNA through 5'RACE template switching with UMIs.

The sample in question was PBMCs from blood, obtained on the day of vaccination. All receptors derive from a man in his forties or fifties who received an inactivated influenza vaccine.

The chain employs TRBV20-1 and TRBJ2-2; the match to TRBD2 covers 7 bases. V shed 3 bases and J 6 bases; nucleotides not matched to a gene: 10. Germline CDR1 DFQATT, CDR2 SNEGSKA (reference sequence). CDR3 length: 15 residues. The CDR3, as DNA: TGCAGTGCTAGTCTTTGGGGGAGGGATCCCGGGGAGCTGTTTTTT. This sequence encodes CSASLWGRDPGELFF.

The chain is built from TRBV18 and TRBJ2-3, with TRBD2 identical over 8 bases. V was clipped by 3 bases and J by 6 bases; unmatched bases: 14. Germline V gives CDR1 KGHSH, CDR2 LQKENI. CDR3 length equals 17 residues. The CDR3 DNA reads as TGTGCCAGCTCACCCGCCTTGAGCGGGGGACCCGGGGATACGCAGTATTTT. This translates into CASSPALSGGPGDTQYF.

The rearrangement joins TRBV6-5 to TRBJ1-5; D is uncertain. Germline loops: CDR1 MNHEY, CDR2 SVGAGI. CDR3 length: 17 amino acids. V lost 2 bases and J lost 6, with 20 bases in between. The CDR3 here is CASSYGRRVRIFQPQHF. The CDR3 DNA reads TGTGCCAGCAGTTACGGGAGACGGGTCAGAATATTTCAGCCCCAGCATTTT.

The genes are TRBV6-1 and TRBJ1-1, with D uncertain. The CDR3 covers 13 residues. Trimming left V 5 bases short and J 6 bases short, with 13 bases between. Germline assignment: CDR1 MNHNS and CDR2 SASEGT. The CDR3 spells CASSPQPVAEAFF. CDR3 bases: TGTGCCAGCAGTCCACAGCCAGTTGCTGAAGCTTTCTTT.

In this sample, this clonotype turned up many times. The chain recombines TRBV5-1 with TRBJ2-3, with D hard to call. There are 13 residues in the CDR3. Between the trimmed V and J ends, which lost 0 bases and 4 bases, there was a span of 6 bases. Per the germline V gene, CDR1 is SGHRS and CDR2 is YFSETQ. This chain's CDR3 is CASSLDGSDTQYF. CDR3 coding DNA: TGCGCCAGCAGCTTGGACGGGTCAGATACGCAGTATTTT.

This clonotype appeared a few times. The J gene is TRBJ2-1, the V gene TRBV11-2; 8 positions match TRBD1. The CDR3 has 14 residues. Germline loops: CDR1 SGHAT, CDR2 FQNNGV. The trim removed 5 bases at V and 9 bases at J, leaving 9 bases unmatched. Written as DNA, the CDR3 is TGTGCCAGCAGCCGGGGGACAGGCTTAAGTGAGCAGTTCTTC. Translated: CASSRGTGLSEQFF. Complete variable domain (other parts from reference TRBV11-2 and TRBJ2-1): EAGVAQSPRYKIIEKRQSVAFWCNPISGHATLYWYQQILGQGPKLLIQFQNNGVVDDSQLPKDRFSAERLKGVDSTLKIQPAKLEDSAVYLCASSRGTGLSEQFFGPGTRLTVL.

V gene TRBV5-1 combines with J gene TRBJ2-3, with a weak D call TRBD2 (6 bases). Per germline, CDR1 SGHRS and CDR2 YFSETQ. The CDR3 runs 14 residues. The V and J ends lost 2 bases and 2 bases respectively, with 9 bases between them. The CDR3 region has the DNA TGCGCCAGCAGCTTACTAGCATTCACAGATACGCAGTATTTT. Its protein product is CASSLLAFTDTQYF.

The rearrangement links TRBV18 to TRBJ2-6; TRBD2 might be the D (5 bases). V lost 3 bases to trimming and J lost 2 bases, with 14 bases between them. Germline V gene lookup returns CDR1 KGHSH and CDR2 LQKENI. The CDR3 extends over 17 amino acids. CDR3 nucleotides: TGTGCCAGCTCACCCTCACTCCCGGGGACTGGGGCCAACGTCCTGACTTTC. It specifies CASSPSLPGTGANVLTF. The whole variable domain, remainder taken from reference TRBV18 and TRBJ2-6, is NAGVMQNPRHLVRRRGQEARLRCSPMKGHSHVYWYRQLPEEGLKFMVYLQKENIIDESGMPKERFSAEFPKEGPSILRIQQVVRGDSAAYFCASSPSLPGTGANVLTFGAGSRLTVL.

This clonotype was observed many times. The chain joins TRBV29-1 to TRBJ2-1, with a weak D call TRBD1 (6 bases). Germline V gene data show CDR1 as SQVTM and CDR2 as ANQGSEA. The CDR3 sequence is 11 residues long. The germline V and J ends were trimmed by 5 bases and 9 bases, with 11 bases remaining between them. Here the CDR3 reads CSVTLGAEQFF. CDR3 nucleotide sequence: TGCAGCGTTACGCTGGGGGCTGAGCAGTTCTTC.

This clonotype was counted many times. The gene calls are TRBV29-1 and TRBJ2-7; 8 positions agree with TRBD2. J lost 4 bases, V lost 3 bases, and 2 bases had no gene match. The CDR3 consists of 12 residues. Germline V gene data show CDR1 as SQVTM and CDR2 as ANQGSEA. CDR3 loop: CSVESGSYEQYF. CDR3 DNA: TGCAGCGTTGAGAGCGGGAGTTACGAGCAGTACTTC.

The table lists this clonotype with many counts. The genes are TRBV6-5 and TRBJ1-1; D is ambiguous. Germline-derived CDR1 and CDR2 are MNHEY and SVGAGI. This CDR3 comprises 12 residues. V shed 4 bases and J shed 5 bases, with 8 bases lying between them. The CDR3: CASSSGGTEAFF. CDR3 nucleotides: TGTGCCAGCAGTTCAGGAGGGACTGAAGCTTTCTTT.

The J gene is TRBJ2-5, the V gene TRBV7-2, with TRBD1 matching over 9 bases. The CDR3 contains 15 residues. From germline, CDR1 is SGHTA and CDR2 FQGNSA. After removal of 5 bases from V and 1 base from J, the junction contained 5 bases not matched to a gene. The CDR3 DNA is TGTGCCAGCAGCCGACAGGGGGGGGTCCAAGAGACCCAGTACTTC. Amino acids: CASSRQGGVQETQYF.

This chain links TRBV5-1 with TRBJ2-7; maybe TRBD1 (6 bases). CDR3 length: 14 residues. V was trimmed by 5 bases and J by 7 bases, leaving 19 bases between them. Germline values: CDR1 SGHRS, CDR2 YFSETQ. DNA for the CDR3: TGCGCCAGCAGGGCTCCTGGGGGCTTGGAGGAGCAGTACTTC. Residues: CASRAPGGLEEQYF. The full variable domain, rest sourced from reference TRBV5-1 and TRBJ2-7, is KAGVTQTPRYLIKTRGQQVTLSCSPISGHRSVSWYQQTPGQGLQFLFEYFSETQRNKGNFPGRFSGRQFSNSRSEMNVSTLELGDSALYLCASRAPGGLEEQYFGPGTRLTVT.

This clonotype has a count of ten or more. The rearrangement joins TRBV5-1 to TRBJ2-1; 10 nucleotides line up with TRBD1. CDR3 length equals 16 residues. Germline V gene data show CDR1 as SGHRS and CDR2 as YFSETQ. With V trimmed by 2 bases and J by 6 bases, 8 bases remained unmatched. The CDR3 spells CASSLAGTGVRNEQFF. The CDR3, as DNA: TGCGCCAGCAGCTTAGCCGGGACAGGGGTACGCAATGAGCAGTTCTTC.

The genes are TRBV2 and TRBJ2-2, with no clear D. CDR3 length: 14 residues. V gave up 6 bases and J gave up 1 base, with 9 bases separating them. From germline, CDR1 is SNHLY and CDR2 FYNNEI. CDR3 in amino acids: CASRWYENTGELFF. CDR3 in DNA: TGTGCCAGCAGGTGGTACGAGAACACCGGGGAGCTGTTTTTT.

CDR3 sequence (DNA): TGTGCCGGCGGGGGAGCGAACACCGGGGAGCTGTTTTTT. Translating gives CAGGGANTGELFF. The V call is TRBV12-3 or TRBV12-4, the J call TRBJ2-2; TRBD2 agrees at 7 bases. The V segment lost 11 bases and the J segment 0 bases; nucleotides outside the gene matches: 3. The CDR3 contains 13 residues.

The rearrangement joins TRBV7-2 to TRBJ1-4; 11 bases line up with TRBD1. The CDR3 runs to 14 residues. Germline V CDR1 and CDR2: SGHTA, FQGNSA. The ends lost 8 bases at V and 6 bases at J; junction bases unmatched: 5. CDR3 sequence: CASCTGQGDEKLFF. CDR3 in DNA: TGTGCCAGCTGTACGGGACAGGGGGATGAAAAACTGTTTTTT.

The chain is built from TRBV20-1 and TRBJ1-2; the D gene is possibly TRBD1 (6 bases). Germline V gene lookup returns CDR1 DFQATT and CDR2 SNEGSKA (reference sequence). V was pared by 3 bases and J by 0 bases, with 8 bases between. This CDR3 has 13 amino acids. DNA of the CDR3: TGCAGTGCTAGCAGGGGACCTAACTATGGCTACACCTTC. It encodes CSASRGPNYGYTF.

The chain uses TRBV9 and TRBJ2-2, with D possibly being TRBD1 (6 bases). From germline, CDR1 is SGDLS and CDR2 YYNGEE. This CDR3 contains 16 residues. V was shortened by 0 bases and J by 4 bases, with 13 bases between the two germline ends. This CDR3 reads CASSVAPGVGTGELFF. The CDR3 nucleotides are TGTGCCAGCAGCGTAGCGCCAGGGGTGGGCACCGGGGAGCTGTTTTTT.

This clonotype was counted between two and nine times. The CDR3 coding sequence is TGTGCCACCAGCAGAGACGTGGCCCAAGAGACCCAGTACTTC. Protein product: CATSRDVAQETQYF. The rearrangement links TRBV15 to TRBJ2-5; D uncertain. V was pared by 0 bases and J by 1 base, with 6 bases between. This CDR3 is 14 amino acids long. Germline CDR1 is LNHNV and CDR2 is YYDKDF (reference sequence).

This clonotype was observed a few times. CDR3 loop: CASSKMNTEAFF. The CDR3 DNA follows: TGTGCCAGCAGCAAAATGAACACTGAAGCTTTCTTT. The chain employs TRBV21-1 and TRBJ1-1. TRBV21-1 represents a pseudogene. The CDR3 length is 12 residues.

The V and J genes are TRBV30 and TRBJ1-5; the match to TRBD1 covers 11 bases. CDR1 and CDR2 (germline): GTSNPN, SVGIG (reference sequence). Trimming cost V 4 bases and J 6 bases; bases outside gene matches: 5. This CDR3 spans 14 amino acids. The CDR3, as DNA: TGTGCCTGGATGGCTGGGACAGGGGGTCAGCCCCAGCATTTT. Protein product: CAWMAGTGGQPQHF.

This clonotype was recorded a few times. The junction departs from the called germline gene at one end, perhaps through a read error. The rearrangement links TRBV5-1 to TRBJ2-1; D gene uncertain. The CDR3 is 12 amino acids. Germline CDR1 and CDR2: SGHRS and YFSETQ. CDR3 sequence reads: CASSPGRNGQFF. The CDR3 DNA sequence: TGCGCCAGCAGCCCGGGCCGGAATGGGCAGTTCTTC.